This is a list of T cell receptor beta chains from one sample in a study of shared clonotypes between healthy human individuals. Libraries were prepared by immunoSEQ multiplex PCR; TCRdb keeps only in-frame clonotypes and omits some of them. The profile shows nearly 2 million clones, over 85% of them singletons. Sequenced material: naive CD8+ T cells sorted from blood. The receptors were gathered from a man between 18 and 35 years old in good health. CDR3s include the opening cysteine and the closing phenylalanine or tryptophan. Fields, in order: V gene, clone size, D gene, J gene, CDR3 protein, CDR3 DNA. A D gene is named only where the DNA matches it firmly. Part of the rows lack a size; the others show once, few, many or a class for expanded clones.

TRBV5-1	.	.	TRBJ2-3	CASSLGTVSTDTQYF	TGCGCCAGCAGCTTGGGGACGGTTAGCACAGATACGCAGTATTTT
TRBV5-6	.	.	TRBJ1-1	CASAASANTEAFF	TGTGCCAGCGCCGCGTCAGCGAACACTGAAGCTTTCTTT
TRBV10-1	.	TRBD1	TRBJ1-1	CASSGTGEGTEAFF	TGCGCCAGCTCCGGGACAGGGGAGGGTACTGAAGCTTTCTTT
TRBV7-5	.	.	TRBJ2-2	CARSPHVTRDSSSTGELFF	TGTGCCAGAAGCCCCCACGTGACTAGAGATTCGTCATCCACCGGGGAGCTGTTTTTT
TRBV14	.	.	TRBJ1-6	CASSLGHFSYNSPLHF	TGTGCCAGCAGCCTGGGACACTTCTCCTATAATTCACCCCTCCACTTT
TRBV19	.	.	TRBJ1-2	CASSPQGPGWNGYTF	TGTGCCAGTAGTCCCCAGGGACCGGGATGGAATGGCTACACCTTC
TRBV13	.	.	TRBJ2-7	CASSLTLPGMAYEQYF	TGTGCCAGCAGCTTAACCCTTCCCGGGATGGCCTACGAGCAGTACTTC
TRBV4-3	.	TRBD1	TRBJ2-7	CASSKDRGPYEQYF	TGCGCCAGCAGTAAAGACAGGGGGCCCTACGAGCAGTACTTC
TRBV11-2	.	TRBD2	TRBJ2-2	CASSLAAGGTGELFF	TGCGCCAGCAGCTTAGCAGCGGGGGGAACCGGGGAGCTGTTTTTT
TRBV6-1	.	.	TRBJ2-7	CASSEWLDGYEQYF	TGTGCCAGCAGTGAATGGTTGGACGGTTACGAGCAGTACTTC
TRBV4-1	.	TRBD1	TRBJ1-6	CASSHMTGGSPLHF	TGCGCCAGCAGCCATATGACAGGGGGTTCACCCCTCCACTTT
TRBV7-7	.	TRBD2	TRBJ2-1	CASSSGLAGGNEQFF	TGTGCTAGCAGCAGCGGACTAGCGGGTGGCAATGAGCAGTTCTTC
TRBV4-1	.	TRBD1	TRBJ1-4	CASSQETGAGLLREKLFF	TGCGCCAGCAGCCAGGAAACAGGGGCGGGACTCTTGCGTGAAAAACTGTTTTTT
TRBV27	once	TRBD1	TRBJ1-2	CASSLGGPRRGDGGYTF	TGTGCCAGCAGCTTAGGGGGCCCGCGCAGGGGGGACGGTGGCTACACCTTC
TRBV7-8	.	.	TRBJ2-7	CASSLQDGYEQYF	TGTGCCAGCAGCTTACAGGACGGCTACGAGCAGTACTTC
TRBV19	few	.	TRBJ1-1	CASSIVQQGINTEAFF	TGTGCCAGTAGTATAGTACAACAGGGAATTAACACTGAAGCTTTCTTT